Below, 20 T cell receptor beta chains from the same sample are listed, as sequenced in a study of blood T cells in healthy people across ages. Through a sample-barcoded 5' primer and a J-beta primer mix, a second PCR was run for roughly 7 to 11 cycles. From the 5' RACE reads, TCRdb called clonotypes with MiXCR, one entry per CDR3 protein. Here the sample spans 1.5 million to 1.9 million distinct CDR3 sequences, approximately 42% being singletons. The sample taken for sequencing was blood. The receptor set was obtained from a woman aged 18-29 years in good health.

The chain links TRBV6-2 or TRBV6-3 to TRBJ2-1; the match to TRBD1 covers 9 bases. This CDR3 contains 14 residues. The ends lost 1 base at V and 15 bases at J; junction bases unmatched: 10. Germline V lookup: CDR1 MNHEY, CDR2 SVGEGT. The CDR3 is CASSYLTGGATVFF. CDR3 sequence (DNA): TGTGCCAGCAGTTACTTAACAGGGGGCGCGACGGTGTTCTTC.

This clonotype was detected only once. A clone one base away is much larger, so this may be a read error. V is TRBV12-3 or TRBV12-4 and J is TRBJ2-3; D might be TRBD2 (5 bases). V lost 5 bases and J 9 bases, leaving 12 bases between the germline ends. The length of the CDR3 is 12 residues. The CDR3 nucleotides are TGTGCCAGCAGTCGGAGTACTAGGACGCAGTATTTT. Amino acid sequence: CASSRSTRTQYF.

This clonotype was detected only a few times. The V gene is TRBV29-1, the J gene TRBJ2-1; the match to TRBD1 covers 7 bases. Trimming cost V 7 bases and J 0 bases; bases outside gene matches: 21. CDR1 and CDR2 (germline): SQVTM, ANQGSEA. The CDR3 has 19 amino acids. In DNA, the CDR3 is TGCAGCGGTTTTACAGGGGCCCTGCCATGGGTTCCCTCCTACAATGAGCAGTTCTTC. The encoded protein is CSGFTGALPWVPSYNEQFF.

The DNA of the CDR3 is TGTGCCAGCAGCTTAGTTAGACCCACAGATACGCAGTATTTT. Its protein product is CASSLVRPTDTQYF. V usage is TRBV7-9 and J usage is TRBJ2-3; unclear D gene. The germline V gene has CDR1 SEHNR and CDR2 FQNEAQ (reference sequence). Trimming stripped 1 base from V and 2 bases from J, with 7 bases between. The CDR3 is 14 amino acids.

The chain employs TRBV20-1 and TRBJ2-4; possibly TRBD1 or TRBD2 for D (5 bases each). The CDR3 has 14 amino acids. Per the germline V gene, CDR1 is DFQATT and CDR2 is SNEGSKA (reference sequence). Trimming removed 5 bases at V and 0 bases at J, with 11 bases between. Here the CDR3 DNA reads TGCAGTGCTGGGGGAGACATAGCCAAAAACATTCAGTACTTC. Translation: CSAGGDIAKNIQYF.

The V gene is TRBV2, the J gene TRBJ2-7; D remains unclear. Looked up from germline, CDR1 is SNHLY and CDR2 is FYNNEI. This CDR3 is built from 12 residues. The V end was cut by 1 base, the J end by 1 base, with 2 bases between. DNA for the CDR3: TGTGCCAGCAGTGAAGTGTCCTACGAGCAGTACTTC. This codes for CASSEVSYEQYF.

This clonotype turned up a few times. The CDR3 reads CSGSGGYTF. Here the CDR3 DNA reads TGCAGTGGGAGTGGCGGCTACACCTTC. The chain is built from TRBV20-1 and TRBJ1-2; D ambiguous. The germline gives CDR1 DFQATT, CDR2 SNEGSKA (reference sequence). CDR3 length: 9 amino acids. Trimming removed 7 bases from V and 8 bases from J, with 8 bases in between.

The V gene is TRBV3-1, the J gene TRBJ2-5; 7 positions agree with TRBD1. The CDR3 spans 15 residues. Germline V gives CDR1 LGHDT, CDR2 YNNKEL (reference sequence). J lost 2 bases, V lost 6 bases, and 9 bases had no gene match. Here the CDR3 DNA reads TGTGCCAGCAGAACGATGGACAGGCGACAAGAGACCCAGTACTTC. It yields the protein CASRTMDRRQETQYF.

V and J are TRBV6-5 and TRBJ2-5; D might be TRBD2 (6 bases). Germline CDR1 is MNHEY and CDR2 is SVGAGI. CDR3 length: 12 residues. Deletions cut 2 bases from V and 11 bases from J, with 12 bases between. The CDR3 sequence is CASSYREDEQYF. The CDR3 DNA reads as TGTGCCAGCAGTTACAGGGAGGATGAGCAGTACTTC.

The chain has TRBV12-3 or TRBV12-4 and TRBJ2-1, with TRBD1 as a possible D gene (6 bases). V was trimmed by 5 bases and J by 4 bases, leaving 18 bases between them. The CDR3 has 16 residues. The CDR3 nucleotides read TGTGCCAGCAGTCAGCGACAGGTCCCCCGATACAATGAGCAGTTCTTC. Translating it yields CASSQRQVPRYNEQFF.

V usage is TRBV27 and J usage is TRBJ1-3; D ambiguous. The CDR3 consists of 12 residues. Germline CDR1 is MNHEY and CDR2 is SMNVEV (reference sequence). The V end lost 7 bases, the J end lost 3 bases, and 7 bases lay between the germline ends. The CDR3 reads CASKGNGNTIYF. Here the CDR3 DNA reads TGTGCCAGCAAGGGTAATGGAAACACCATATATTTT.

This clonotype was counted a few times. V usage is TRBV7-9 and J usage is TRBJ1-6, with D unresolved. Trimming shortened V by 1 base and J by 0 bases, and 10 bases separated the two germline ends. Germline values: CDR1 SEHNR, CDR2 FQNEAQ (reference sequence). The length of the CDR3 is 17 residues. The CDR3 region has the DNA TGTGCCAGCAGCTTAGAGGCATCCAGCTCCTATAATTCACCCCTCCACTTT. Amino acid sequence: CASSLEASSSYNSPLHF.

This clonotype was counted a single time. Germline and junction disagree at one end, which may indicate a read error. This chain joins TRBV12-3 or TRBV12-4 and TRBJ1-5, with 9 bases that match TRBD1. This CDR3 spans 14 amino acids. CDR3 coding DNA: TGTACCAGCAACTACAGGGGGCAGGGTCAGCCCCAGCATTTT. Translating it yields CTSNYRGQGQPQHF.

The chain links TRBV14 to TRBJ2-5, with TRBD2 matching over 10 bases. This CDR3 has 16 residues. With 5 bases clipped from V and 3 bases from J, the junction kept 9 bases outside the gene matches. CDR1 and CDR2 from the germline V gene are SGHDN and FVKESK. CDR3 residues: CASSAGVTSGEETQYF. For the CDR3, the DNA is TGTGCCAGCAGCGCGGGGGTTACTAGCGGGGAAGAGACCCAGTACTTC.

This clonotype was counted between two and nine times. The V call is TRBV28, the J call TRBJ2-1; perhaps TRBD1 as D (6 bases). Per germline, CDR1 MDHEN and CDR2 SYDVKM. The CDR3 length is 15 residues. Between the trimmed V and J ends, which lost 3 bases and 5 bases, there was a span of 14 bases. CDR3 sequence: CASSLVRTANNEQFF. Here the CDR3 DNA reads TGTGCCAGCAGTTTGGTCCGGACAGCTAACAATGAGCAGTTCTTC.

This chain joins TRBV6-2 or TRBV6-3 and TRBJ2-2; TRBD1 is a possible D gene (6 bases). The CDR3 is made up of 14 amino acids. With 4 bases removed from V and 3 bases from J, the gap between germline ends came to 9 bases. CDR1 MNHEY and CDR2 SVGEGT come from the germline V gene. CDR3 in amino acids: CASSSYRDTGELFF. The CDR3 coding sequence is TGTGCCAGCAGTTCTTACAGGGACACCGGGGAGCTGTTTTTT.

This chain connects TRBV29-1 to TRBJ2-1, with D possibly matching TRBD1 (5 bases). V lost 6 bases and J 0 bases, leaving 15 bases between the germline ends. Germline V gene data show CDR1 as SQVTM and CDR2 as ANQGSEA. CDR3 length: 15 residues. This chain's CDR3 is CSVVQGSGSYNEQFF. The CDR3, as DNA: TGCAGCGTGGTCCAGGGTTCGGGCTCCTACAATGAGCAGTTCTTC.

V is TRBV7-9 and J is TRBJ2-3, with a weak D call TRBD1 (5 bases). With 8 bases removed from V and 0 bases from J, the gap between germline ends came to 15 bases. CDR3 length: 15 residues. The germline gives CDR1 SEHNR, CDR2 FQNEAQ (reference sequence). The CDR3: CASVKLGRSTDTQYF. Written as DNA, the CDR3 is TGTGCCAGCGTCAAACTGGGGCGTAGCACAGATACGCAGTATTTT.

This clonotype was observed a handful of times. This chain connects TRBV2 to TRBJ2-1; 11 bases align to TRBD2. The CDR3 spans 18 residues. The V segment lost 3 bases and the J segment 6 bases; nucleotides outside the gene matches: 13. The V gene's germline CDR1 is SNHLY and CDR2 FYNNEI. The CDR3 region is CASSEAPLAGGYFNEQFF. The CDR3 nucleotides are TGTGCCAGCAGTGAGGCCCCGCTAGCGGGAGGTTATTTCAATGAGCAGTTCTTC.

The V and J genes are TRBV4-1 and TRBJ1-2; D is unresolved. With 7 bases removed from V and 0 bases from J, the gap between germline ends came to 15 bases. This CDR3 spans 15 amino acids. Germline V gives CDR1 MGHRA, CDR2 YSYEKL. CDR3 residues: CASNPTLIANYGYTF. CDR3 in DNA: TGCGCCAGCAATCCGACCCTAATAGCTAACTATGGCTACACCTTC.